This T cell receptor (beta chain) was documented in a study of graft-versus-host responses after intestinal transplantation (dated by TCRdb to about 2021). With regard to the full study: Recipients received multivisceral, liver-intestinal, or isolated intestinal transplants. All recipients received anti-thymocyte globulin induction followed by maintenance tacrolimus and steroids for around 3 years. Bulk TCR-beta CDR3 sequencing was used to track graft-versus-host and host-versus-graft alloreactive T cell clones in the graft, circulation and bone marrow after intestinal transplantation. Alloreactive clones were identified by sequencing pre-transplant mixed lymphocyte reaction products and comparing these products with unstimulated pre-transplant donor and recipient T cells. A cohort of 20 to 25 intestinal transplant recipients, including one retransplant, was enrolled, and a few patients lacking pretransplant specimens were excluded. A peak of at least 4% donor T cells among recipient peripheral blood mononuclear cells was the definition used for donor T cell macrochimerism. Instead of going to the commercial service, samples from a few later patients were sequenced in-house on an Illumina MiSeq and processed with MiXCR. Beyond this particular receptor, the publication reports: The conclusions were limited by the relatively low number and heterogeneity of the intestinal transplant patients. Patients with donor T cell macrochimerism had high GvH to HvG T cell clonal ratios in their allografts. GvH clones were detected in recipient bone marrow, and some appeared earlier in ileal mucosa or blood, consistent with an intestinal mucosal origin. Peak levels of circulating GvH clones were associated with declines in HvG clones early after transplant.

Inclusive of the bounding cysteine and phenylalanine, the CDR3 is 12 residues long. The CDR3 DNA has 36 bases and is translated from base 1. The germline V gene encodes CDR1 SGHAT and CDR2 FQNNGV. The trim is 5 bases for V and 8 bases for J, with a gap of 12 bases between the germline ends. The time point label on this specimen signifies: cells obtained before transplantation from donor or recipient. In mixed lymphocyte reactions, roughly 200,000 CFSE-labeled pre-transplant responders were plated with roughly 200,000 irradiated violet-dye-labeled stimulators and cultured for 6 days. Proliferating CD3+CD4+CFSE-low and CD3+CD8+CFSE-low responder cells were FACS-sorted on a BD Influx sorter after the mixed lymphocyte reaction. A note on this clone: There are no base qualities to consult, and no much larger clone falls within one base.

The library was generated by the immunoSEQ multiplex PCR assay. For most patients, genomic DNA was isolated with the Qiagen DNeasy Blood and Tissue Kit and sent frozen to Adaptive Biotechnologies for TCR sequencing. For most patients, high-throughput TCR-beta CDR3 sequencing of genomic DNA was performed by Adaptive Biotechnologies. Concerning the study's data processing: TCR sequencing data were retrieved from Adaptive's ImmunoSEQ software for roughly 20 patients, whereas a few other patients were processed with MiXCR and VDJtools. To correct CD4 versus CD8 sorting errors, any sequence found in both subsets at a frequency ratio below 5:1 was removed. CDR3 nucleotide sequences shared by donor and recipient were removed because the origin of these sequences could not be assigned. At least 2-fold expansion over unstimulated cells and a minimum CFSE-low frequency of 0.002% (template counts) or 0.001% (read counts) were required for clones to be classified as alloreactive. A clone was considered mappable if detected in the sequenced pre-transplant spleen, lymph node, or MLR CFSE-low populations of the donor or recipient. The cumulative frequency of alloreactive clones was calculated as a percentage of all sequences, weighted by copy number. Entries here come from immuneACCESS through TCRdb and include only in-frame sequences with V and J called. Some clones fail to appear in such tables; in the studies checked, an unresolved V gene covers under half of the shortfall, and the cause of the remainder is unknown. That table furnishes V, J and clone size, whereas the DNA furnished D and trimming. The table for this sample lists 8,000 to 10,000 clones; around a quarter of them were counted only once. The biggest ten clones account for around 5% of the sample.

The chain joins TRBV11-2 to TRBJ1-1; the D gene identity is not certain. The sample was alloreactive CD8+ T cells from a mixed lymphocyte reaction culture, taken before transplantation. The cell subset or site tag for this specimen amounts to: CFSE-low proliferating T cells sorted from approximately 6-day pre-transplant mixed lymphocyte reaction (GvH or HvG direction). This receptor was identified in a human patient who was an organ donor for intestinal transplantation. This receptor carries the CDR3 CASSLLDGEAFF. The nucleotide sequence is TGTGCCAGCAGCCTCCTAGACGGAGAAGCTTTCTTT.